The clone carrying this TCR beta chain has only a few counts. The CDR3 has 15 amino acids. Germline V gene data show CDR1 as LGHNT and CDR2 as FRNRAP. J lost 5 bases, V lost 6 bases, and 11 bases had no gene match. How the authors handled the data: Nucleated cell number was recorded as an estimate derived from reference gene primer amplification. Measured with immunoSEQ multiplex PCR; TCRdb has only the in-frame clones, and not every one. V and J calls and clone size are those listed in that table; D and trimming were worked out from the DNA. Seen here are around 61,000 clones, over 85% observed once, and the top ten hold 1.1% to 1.5%. The data originate from a study of blood T cell repertoires in COVID-19. Turning to the study itself: Both acute and convalescent COVID-19 samples were obtained from the United States, Italy and Spain. The analysed material was cDNA or gDNA that came from T cells, B-cell-depleted T cells, or PBMCs.

The receptor was derived from a man aged 55 to 70 with acute or convalescent COVID-19. The chain couples TRBV12-5 to TRBJ2-3; 7 bases line up with TRBD1. Sequencing was done on a sample of peripheral blood. The CDR3 DNA is TGTGCTAGTGGCCTGGGACAGACAGGATTAGATACGCAGTATTTT. The encoded protein is CASGLGQTGLDTQYF. The variable domain in full, completed from reference TRBV12-5 and TRBJ2-3, reads DARVTQTPRHKVTEMGQEVTMRCQPILGHNTVFWYRQTMMQGLELLAYFRNRAPLDDSGMPKDRFSAEMPDATLATLKIQPSEPRDSAVYFCASGLGQTGLDTQYFGPGTRLTVL.